This T cell receptor beta chain was sequenced for a study of T cells after yellow fever vaccination. Study as a whole: When fractions had low cell numbers, they were prepared with SMART-Seq v4 Ultra Low Input. Study results and caveats: The booster response re-showed most primary clones: around 95% CD4, roughly 91% CD8. Clonotypes found in both CD4 and CD8 compartments made up a small share.

TCRdb fed the 5' RACE reads into MiXCR, producing one record per CDR3 protein. This table holds about 220,000 distinct CDR3 sequences, under 3.5% found once. The CDR3 is 16 residues long. The V gene's germline CDR1 is DFQATT and CDR2 SNEGSKA (reference sequence). Trimming stripped 0 bases from V and 0 bases from J, with 14 bases between. This clonotype was observed many times. Its antigen is not known. The source material was CD4+ T cells sorted from PBMCs, sampled 10 days after the yellow fever booster vaccination. This chain joins TRBV20-1 and TRBJ2-5, with D unclear. This clonotype originated in a man younger than 35 who received the YFV17D yellow fever vaccine. The CDR3 protein is CSARDFSMGHQETQYF. CDR3 sequence (DNA): TGCAGTGCTAGAGATTTTTCAATGGGCCACCAAGAGACCCAGTACTTC.